Ten or more counts support the clone carrying this TCR beta chain. As yet, its antigen is unknown. Trimming left V 2 bases short and J 6 bases short, with 11 bases between. Germline V lookup: CDR1 SGHTA, CDR2 FQGTGA. This CDR3 is 14 amino acids long. These data originate in a study of T cells in Graves' hyperthyroidism and ophthalmopathy. Template material for amplifying TCR beta CDR3 regions consisted of RNA transcripts. When the TCR CDR3 underwent first-round RT-PCR, the HTBI primer set was used. MiXCR, applied by TCRdb to the multiplex PCR reads, yields one record per CDR3 protein. The sample lists 490,000 or so distinct CDR3 sequences, about 16% occurring once. Study results and caveats: A model of 13 V-J features distinguished ophthalmopathy from stable hyperthyroidism.

The sequencing sample was made of blood. The sequence came from a woman between 25 and 40 years old with Graves' ophthalmopathy. The chain links TRBV7-3 to TRBJ2-1; D is possibly TRBD1 (6 bases). For the CDR3, the DNA is TGTGCCAGCAGCTTAGTTTCAGGGGCCAATGAGCAGTTCTTC. It encodes CASSLVSGANEQFF. Full variable domain (outside the CDR3, taken from reference TRBV7-3 and TRBJ2-1): GAGVSQTPSNKVTEKGKYVELRCDPISGHTALYWYRQSLGQGPEFLIYFQGTGAADDSGLPNDRFFAVRPEGSVSTLKIQRTERGDSAVYLCASSLVSGANEQFFGPGTRLTVL.